This T cell receptor beta chain stems from a study of blood T cell repertoires in COVID-19. The germline CDR1 and CDR2 sequences are SEHNR and FQNEAQ (reference sequence). The V and J ends lost 6 bases and 0 bases respectively, with 13 bases between them. The CDR3 totals 15 residues. With respect to this clone: This sample includes further DNA sequences coding for the same CDR3.

Data came from immunoSEQ multiplex PCR; TCRdb stores just in-frame clones and leaves some out. The table shows 200,000 to 250,000 clones, with roughly 82% occurring only once. Material for sequencing was peripheral blood. J is TRBJ2-3 and V is TRBV7-9, with a tentative D call TRBD2 (5 bases). The sequence derives from a woman aged 80 or over with active or convalescent COVID-19. The CDR3 protein is CASSPSGISTDTQYF. The CDR3 nucleotides are TGTGCCAGCAGTCCCTCGGGGATAAGCACAGATACGCAGTATTTT.